The clone carrying this T cell receptor beta chain appeared a few times. The entry originates in a study of TIL therapy for anti-PD-1-resistant metastatic lung cancer. Study-wide background: Tumors were harvested before any PD-1/PD-L1 blockade. Patients had a median age of almost 55 years (range about 35-80).

The immunoSEQ assay was v3. Assay used: immunoSEQ multiplex PCR; TCRdb lists only in-frame clones, some missing. This table has some 46,000 clones, roughly 78% appearing once. Regarding time point: pre-treatment sample, taken before nivolumab and TIL therapy. CDR1 is MNHEY, CDR2 SMNVEV, per germline (reference sequence). The CDR3 is made up of 13 amino acids. J gave up 8 bases and V 6 bases, and 8 bases lay outside the gene matches. The V and J genes are TRBV27 and TRBJ1-2; 8 bases are a match to TRBD1. The material sequenced was blood, taken at baseline. The sequence was obtained from a man in his sixties or seventies with non-small cell lung cancer. The CDR3 nucleotides are TGTGCCAGCAGCCTTCAGGGGGCTGGGGGCTACACCTTC. The encoded protein is CASSLQGAGGYTF.